These 18 T cell receptor beta chains originate from one sample sequenced in a study of T-cell memory formation after mild COVID-19. One entry per CDR3 protein results from TCRdb running MiXCR on the 5' RACE reads. The sample includes about 270,000 distinct CDR3 sequences, approximately 16% seen only once; the top ten take roughly a fifth. Sequencing was performed on PBMCs or a T cell subset sorted from them (not recorded which). The receptor set was obtained from a young man who had mild COVID-19 (a few samples of this study predate the infection). Cell type and time point are not known.

The chain uses TRBV4-1 and TRBJ2-3; 7 positions agree with TRBD1. Trimming removed 5 bases from V and 4 bases from J; junction bases left unmatched: 15. The CDR3 totals 17 residues. Per germline, CDR1 MGHRA and CDR2 YSYEKL. The CDR3 spells CASSTPQGWQGADTQYF. CDR3 nucleotides: TGCGCCAGCAGCACCCCCCAGGGTTGGCAGGGGGCAGATACGCAGTATTTT.

There are a few counts of this clonotype. The chain is built from TRBV6-1 and TRBJ2-1; D might be TRBD2 (6 bases). The CDR3 consists of 17 residues. V was clipped by 4 bases and J by 8 bases, with 24 bases between them. CDR1 is MNHNS and CDR2 is SASEGT in the germline V gene. The CDR3 sequence is CASSGPFGDLPLDEQFF. The DNA of the CDR3 is TGTGCCAGCAGTGGACCTTTCGGGGACTTACCTCTGGATGAGCAGTTCTTC.

The chain uses TRBV5-1 and TRBJ1-4; D is perhaps TRBD1 (6 bases). The V and J ends lost 2 bases and 8 bases respectively, with 16 bases between them. CDR1 and CDR2 from the germline V gene are SGHRS and YFSETQ. There are 15 residues in the CDR3. The CDR3 protein is CASSFRGGGHEKLFF. The CDR3 bases are TGCGCCAGCAGCTTTCGCGGGGGGGGCCACGAAAAACTGTTTTTT.

This clonotype was seen a handful of times. The chain uses TRBV5-1 and TRBJ1-1, with D possibly TRBD1 on 6 matching bases. Per the germline V gene, CDR1 is SGHRS and CDR2 is YFSETQ. Trimming removed 4 bases at V and 3 bases at J, with 13 bases between. The CDR3 loop spans 14 amino acids. CDR3 sequence reads: CASSTGQSHTEAFF. In nucleotides, the CDR3 is TGCGCCAGCAGCACCGGACAGTCACACACTGAAGCTTTCTTT.

This clonotype came up a few times. The J gene is TRBJ1-5, the V gene TRBV7-8; D possibly corresponds to TRBD1 (5 bases). V lost 1 base and J lost 3, with 10 bases in between. Germline V gives CDR1 SGHVS, CDR2 FQNEAQ. CDR3 length: 15 amino acids. The CDR3 loop is CASSLGPGYNQPQHF. The CDR3, as DNA: TGTGCCAGCAGCTTAGGCCCAGGGTACAATCAGCCCCAGCATTTT. Looking up the rest from reference TRBV7-8 and TRBJ1-5 gives the full variable domain: GAGVSQSPRYKVAKRGQDVALRCDPISGHVSLFWYQQALGQGPEFLTYFQNEAQLDKSGLPSDRFFAERPEGSVSTLKIQRTQQEDSAVYLCASSLGPGYNQPQHFGDGTRLSIL.

The chain employs TRBV10-2 and TRBJ2-1; D is unresolved. Germline CDR1 WSHSY, CDR2 SAAADI. Trimming took 6 bases from V and 9 from J, leaving 9 bases between them. The CDR3 is 11 amino acids. The CDR3 sequence is CASRGRSEQFF. The CDR3 DNA is TGCGCCAGCAGAGGACGGAGTGAGCAGTTCTTC.

This clonotype turned up a few times. V gene TRBV4-2 combines with J gene TRBJ2-1; D ambiguous. From germline, CDR1 is LGHNA and CDR2 YNFKEQ. Trimming took off 1 base at V and 10 bases at J, with 11 bases between the two ends. The CDR3 runs 13 residues. CDR3 in DNA: TGTGCCAGCAGCCAAGGAACACTTGGAGAGCAGTTCTTC. Its protein product is CASSQGTLGEQFF.

The chain links TRBV6-1 to TRBJ2-7; perhaps TRBD2 as D (5 bases). CDR1 MNHNS and CDR2 SASEGT come from the germline V gene. V shed 6 bases and J shed 7 bases, with 16 bases lying between them. The CDR3 is made up of 13 amino acids. The chain's CDR3 is CASSALDGVEQYF. CDR3 DNA sequence: TGTGCCAGCAGCGCGCTGGACGGGGTTGAGCAGTACTTC.

The table lists this clonotype with a few counts. In DNA, the CDR3 is TGTGCCATCGGAACGGGGGAGCAGTTCTTC. It encodes CAIGTGEQFF. The genes are TRBV10-3 and TRBJ2-1; TRBD2 is a possible D gene (5 bases). There are 10 residues in the CDR3. The germline gives CDR1 ENHRY, CDR2 SYGVKD. V dropped 8 bases and J dropped 10 bases, with 9 bases sitting between them.

The chain combines TRBV7-9 with TRBJ1-4; D is uncertain. The CDR3 runs to 14 residues. In germline, CDR1 is SEHNR, CDR2 FQNEAQ (reference sequence). V was shortened by 3 bases and J by 8 bases, with 13 bases between the two germline ends. In nucleotides, the CDR3 is TGTGCCAGCAGCTTGGGGTCAGGAGGGGAAAAACTGTTTTTT. Translation gives CASSLGSGGEKLFF.

This clonotype was picked up many times. DNA for the CDR3: TGTGCTAGTGGGCGGGGGTCTATGAATGAGCAGTTCTTC. The encoded protein is CASGRGSMNEQFF. The chain has TRBV12-5 and TRBJ2-1; 7 bases line up with TRBD2. This CDR3 spans 13 amino acids. Germline CDR1 LGHNT, CDR2 FRNRAP. The V segment lost 6 bases and the J segment 7 bases; nucleotides outside the gene matches: 6. The full variable domain, in which reference TRBV12-5 and TRBJ2-1 provide the parts outside the CDR3, is DARVTQTPRHKVTEMGQEVTMRCQPILGHNTVFWYRQTMMQGLELLAYFRNRAPLDDSGMPKDRFSAEMPDATLATLKIQPSEPRDSAVYFCASGRGSMNEQFFGPGTRLTVL.

This rearrangement joins TRBV5-1 to TRBJ2-3, with a tentative D call TRBD2 (6 bases). V lost 4 bases, J lost 4 bases, and 13 bases lay in between. Germline V CDR1 and CDR2: SGHRS, YFSETQ. The length of the CDR3 is 14 residues. CDR3 amino acids: CASSVRPGADTQYF. As DNA, the CDR3 is TGCGCCAGCAGCGTGCGACCGGGGGCAGATACGCAGTATTTT.

This clonotype was picked up many times. The rearrangement uses TRBV6-2 or TRBV6-3 and TRBJ1-5; TRBD1 might be the D (6 bases). This CDR3 is built from 16 residues. V lost 6 bases and J lost 1, with 16 bases in between. Germline V CDR1 and CDR2: MNHEY, SVGEGT. The CDR3 DNA is TGTGCCAGCAGCTCCGACAGGACGCCAAGCAATCAGCCCCAGCATTTT. Its translation is CASSSDRTPSNQPQHF.

The chain joins TRBV12-3 or TRBV12-4 to TRBJ1-1; the D is unclear. With 2 bases removed from V and 11 bases from J, the gap between germline ends came to 12 bases. The CDR3 is made up of 12 amino acids. The CDR3 loop is CASSLSSSVAFF. The CDR3 DNA reads as TGTGCCAGCAGTTTATCGTCCTCAGTGGCTTTCTTT.

The rearrangement links TRBV6-5 to TRBJ1-1, with D possibly matching TRBD1 (6 bases). Looked up from germline, CDR1 is MNHEY and CDR2 is SVGAGI. The V and J ends lost 3 bases and 8 bases respectively, with 13 bases between them. CDR3 size: 13 residues. This CDR3 reads CASSYRTGPEAFF. Written as DNA, the CDR3 is TGTGCCAGCAGTTATAGAACAGGGCCAGAAGCTTTCTTT.

This chain connects TRBV5-1 to TRBJ2-3; 7 bases are shared with TRBD2. Germline V gene lookup returns CDR1 SGHRS and CDR2 YFSETQ. The ends lost 0 bases at V and 0 bases at J; junction bases unmatched: 4. The CDR3 runs 16 residues. CDR3 residues: CASSLALAESTDTQYF. In DNA, the CDR3 is TGCGCCAGCAGCTTGGCCCTAGCGGAGAGCACAGATACGCAGTATTTT.

V is TRBV4-1 and J is TRBJ2-2; no reliable D call. The V end was cut by 3 bases, the J end by 0 bases, with 8 bases between. The germline V gene has CDR1 MGHRA and CDR2 YSYEKL. The CDR3 totals 15 residues. The CDR3: CASSHYEANTGELFF. The DNA for the CDR3 is TGCGCCAGCAGCCATTATGAAGCGAACACCGGGGAGCTGTTTTTT.

The rearrangement joins TRBV6-5 to TRBJ2-5; TRBD2 aligns across 10 bases. The CDR3 runs 14 residues. The germline gives CDR1 MNHEY, CDR2 SVGAGI. Unmatched junction bases numbered 6, after V lost 6 bases and J lost 5 bases. The DNA for the CDR3 is TGTGCCAGCAGAAGCGGGGGGGCCGGGGAGACCCAGTACTTC. It encodes CASRSGGAGETQYF.